Sequencing of this T cell receptor (beta chain) was carried out in a study of OX40 agonist ivuxolimab in advanced cancers. About the research overall: Treatment of patients was with ivuxolimab, an agonistic anti-OX40 (CD134) antibody. Broader study findings: Clonal expansion was among the lowest in partial responders at 0.1-3.0 mg/kg, especially CD8+.

For this clone: Its matching antigen is unknown.

Some clones are missing from TCRdb's copy, which holds only in-frame ones; the method was immunoSEQ multiplex PCR. The sample lists over 65,000 clones; 84% were seen once. Samples of blood were obtained at baseline, on cycle 4 day 1, and on cycle 7 day 1. V shed 6 bases and J 3 bases; nucleotides not matched to a gene: 7. Per germline, CDR1 SQVTM and CDR2 ANQGSEA. The CDR3 consists of 13 residues. This receptor was taken from an adult with an advanced solid tumor such as melanoma, head and neck, liver or kidney cancer. The sequencing here drew on CD4+ or CD8+ T cells sorted from blood, taken in a trial of the OX40 agonist ivuxolimab. J is TRBJ2-7 and V is TRBV29-1; 8 nucleotides line up with TRBD1. The CDR3 reads CSVRGQDGYEQYF. Written as DNA, the CDR3 is TGCAGCGTCCGGGGACAGGATGGCTACGAGCAGTACTTC.